The 24 T cell receptor beta chains reported below all come from one sample, sequenced in a study of CD8+ T cells in alopecia areata. The treatment denotes: oral pan-JAK inhibitor, 5-10 mg twice daily. RNA extraction was followed by reverse transcription into cDNA, which acted as the sequencing template. The data were produced by immunoSEQ multiplex PCR, yet TCRdb's version contains in-frame clones alone and is incomplete. The sample lists some 190,000 clones; more than 60% were seen once. This specimen was CD4+ T cells sorted from blood, taken between weeks 43 and 45, from a patient treated with tofacitinib. These receptors were obtained from a human donor with alopecia areata.

This chain joins TRBV29-1 and TRBJ2-7; D not certain. CDR1 is SQVTM and CDR2 is ANQGSEA in the germline V gene. The CDR3 covers 13 residues. V was trimmed by 7 bases and J by 0 bases, leaving 13 bases between them. The CDR3 reads CSAQFRLSYEQYF. CDR3 nucleotides: TGCAGCGCCCAATTCAGACTCTCCTACGAGCAGTACTTC.

This clone occurred a few times. V and J are TRBV2 and TRBJ2-7; maybe TRBD1 (6 bases). The V gene lost 6 bases and the J gene lost 1 base, with 13 bases spanning the gap. The CDR3 is 14 residues long. Germline CDR1 reads SNHLY; CDR2 reads FYNNEI. CDR3 DNA: TGTGCCAGCAGGGGACAAAGGGGTTCCTACGAGCAGTACTTC. Translation: CASRGQRGSYEQYF.

The rearrangement joins TRBV30 to TRBJ2-3; TRBD1 matches at 8 bases. The CDR3 has 15 amino acids. The germline CDR1 and CDR2 sequences are GTSNPN and SVGIG (reference sequence). J gave up 3 bases and V 0 bases, and 5 bases lay outside the gene matches. The CDR3 loop is CAWSVSGGWTDTQYF. The DNA of the CDR3 is TGTGCCTGGAGTGTATCAGGGGGCTGGACAGATACGCAGTATTTT.

This clone was picked up one time. V usage is TRBV7-9 and J usage is TRBJ2-4; a possible D gene is TRBD1 (6 bases). The CDR3 covers 12 residues. Per the germline V gene, CDR1 is SEHNR and CDR2 is FQNEAQ (reference sequence). V was trimmed by 1 base and J by 12 bases, leaving 10 bases between them. The CDR3 reads CASSLVGHTQYF. The CDR3 DNA sequence: TGTGCCAGCAGCTTAGTGGGACACACTCAGTACTTC.

V is TRBV2 and J is TRBJ2-3, with 8 bases that match TRBD1. CDR3 length: 16 residues. Germline V gives CDR1 SNHLY, CDR2 FYNNEI. Trimming at V came to 0 bases and at J to 6 bases, leaving 8 bases not matched to a gene. The CDR3 loop reads CASSEAGTGFMDTQYF. The CDR3, as DNA: TGTGCCAGCAGTGAAGCTGGGACAGGTTTTATGGATACGCAGTATTTT.

This chain uses TRBV4-3 with TRBJ2-1, with D perhaps TRBD1 (6 bases). The germline V and J ends were trimmed by 1 base and 8 bases, with 15 bases remaining between them. From germline, CDR1 is LGHNA and CDR2 YSLEER. This CDR3 has 15 amino acids. CDR3 amino acids: CASSQVWGQRDEQFF. As DNA, the CDR3 is TGCGCCAGCAGCCAAGTGTGGGGGCAAAGGGATGAGCAGTTCTTC.

A remark on this clone: This specimen includes other DNA sequences encoding the same CDR3. The chain combines TRBV30 with TRBJ2-5; D gene uncertain. V lost 0 bases, J lost 5 bases, and 7 bases lay in between. Germline values: CDR1 GTSNPN, CDR2 SVGIG (reference sequence). This CDR3 spans 12 amino acids. As DNA, the CDR3 is TGTGCCTGGAGTGTACTCGGCGAGACCCAGTACTTC. It is translated as CAWSVLGETQYF. The whole variable domain, remainder taken from reference TRBV30 and TRBJ2-5, is SQTIHQWPATLVQPVGSPLSLECTVEGTSNPNLYWYRQAAGRGLQLLFYSVGIGQISSEVPQNLSASRPQDRQFILSSKKLLLSDSGFYLCAWSVLGETQYFGPGTRLLVL.

This chain connects TRBV6-5 to TRBJ2-4; TRBD2 agrees at 8 bases. This CDR3 contains 15 residues. CDR1 and CDR2 from the germline V gene are MNHEY and SVGAGI. After removal of 6 bases from V and 0 bases from J, the junction contained 4 bases not matched to a gene. Here the CDR3 DNA reads TGTGCCAGCAGCCCCGGGGGGGTAGCCAAAAACATTCAGTACTTC. It is translated as CASSPGGVAKNIQYF.

The chain carries TRBV6-5 and TRBJ2-5; D might be TRBD1 (5 bases). Germline CDR1 reads MNHEY; CDR2 reads SVGAGI. Trimming cost V 8 bases and J 9 bases, with 13 bases left between them. This CDR3 contains 11 residues. CDR3 protein: CASQGVGAQYF. The CDR3 DNA reads TGTGCCAGCCAGGGCGTTGGGGCCCAGTACTTC.

This chain connects TRBV4-3 to TRBJ2-6; perhaps TRBD1 as D (6 bases). Trimming removed 0 bases from V and 4 bases from J, with 16 bases in between. The CDR3 is 18 amino acids. Germline values: CDR1 LGHNA, CDR2 YSLEER. The CDR3 nucleotides are TGCGCCAGCAGCCAAGAGGTATCAGGGGCAAGCGGGGCCAACGTCCTGACTTTC. It codes for CASSQEVSGASGANVLTF.

This clone has just a few counts. The genes are TRBV2 and TRBJ2-7; TRBD2 might be the D (5 bases). This CDR3 contains 12 residues. V was clipped by 8 bases and J by 6 bases, with 14 bases between them. Germline V gives CDR1 SNHLY, CDR2 FYNNEI. CDR3 bases: TGTGCCAGCGAGGGTATGAGTGGCGAGCAGTACTTC. This translates into CASEGMSGEQYF.

This chain links TRBV7-2 with TRBJ2-3, with D uncertain. V lost 1 base, J lost 2 bases, and 4 bases lay in between. Germline CDR1 SGHTA, CDR2 FQGNSA. The CDR3 runs 13 residues. The CDR3 region is CASSLVFTDTQYF. DNA for the CDR3: TGTGCCAGCAGCTTAGTTTTCACAGATACGCAGTATTTT.

This clone was seen a few times. The chain combines TRBV4-3 with TRBJ2-1; TRBD2 matches 14 bases. Unmatched junction bases numbered 4, after V lost 5 bases and J lost 4 bases. The CDR3 contains 16 residues. Germline V gene lookup returns CDR1 LGHNA and CDR2 YSLEER. The CDR3 DNA follows: TGCGCCAGCAGCTCTCGACTAGCGGGGGGGTACAATGAGCAGTTCTTC. This gives the protein CASSSRLAGGYNEQFF.

This clone has only a few counts. The chain is built from TRBV9 and TRBJ2-2; D remains unclear. CDR1 SGDLS and CDR2 YYNGEE come from the germline V gene. Between the trimmed V and J ends, which lost 0 bases and 3 bases, there was a span of 6 bases. The length of the CDR3 is 14 residues. The CDR3 DNA reads TGTGCCAGCAGCGTAGGGCAAGACACCGGGGAGCTGTTTTTT. It translates to CASSVGQDTGELFF. Full variable domain (missing parts from reference TRBV9 and TRBJ2-2): DSGVTQTPKHLITATGQRVTLRCSPRSGDLSVYWYQQSLDQGLQFLIQYYNGEERAKGNILERFSAQQFPDLHSELNLSSLELGDSALYFCASSVGQDTGELFFGEGSRLTVL.

This rearrangement joins TRBV7-2 to TRBJ1-5; unclear D gene. CDR3 size: 13 residues. V was shortened by 1 base and J by 8 bases, with 9 bases between the two germline ends. CDR1 and CDR2 (germline): SGHTA, FQGNSA. The CDR3 DNA follows: TGTGCCAGCAGCTTAGGAGAACGGGAGCCCCAGCATTTT. This codes for CASSLGEREPQHF.

This clone was recorded a few times. The V and J genes are TRBV6-5 and TRBJ1-1, with TRBD1 as a possible D gene (6 bases). The germline V and J ends were trimmed by 0 bases and 1 base, with 9 bases remaining between them. This CDR3 region has 15 residues. Looked up from germline, CDR1 is MNHEY and CDR2 is SVGAGI. The CDR3 DNA follows: TGTGCCAGCAGTTACTCGTCGGACAGGAACACTGAAGCTTTCTTT. It translates to CASSYSSDRNTEAFF.

The V gene is TRBV29-1, the J gene TRBJ1-2; 7 bases line up with TRBD1. CDR3 length equals 11 residues. V lost 7 bases to trimming and J lost 5 bases; unmatched junction nucleotides: 4. CDR1 and CDR2 (germline): SQVTM, ANQGSEA. CDR3 in amino acids: CSGRQGYGYTF. The CDR3 bases are TGCAGCGGTCGACAGGGATATGGCTACACCTTC.

The chain employs TRBV2 and TRBJ1-5; D gene uncertain. The CDR3 is 12 residues long. Trimming removed 7 bases at V and 1 base at J, with 5 bases between. Germline V gene lookup returns CDR1 SNHLY and CDR2 FYNNEI. In nucleotides, the CDR3 is TGTGCCAGCAAGAGGAGCAATCAGCCCCAGCATTTT. As protein: CASKRSNQPQHF.

The V and J genes are TRBV29-1 and TRBJ1-2; perhaps TRBD1 as D (6 bases). Trimming shortened V by 6 bases and J by 3 bases, and 17 bases separated the two germline ends. The CDR3 totals 14 residues. The V gene's germline CDR1 is SQVTM and CDR2 ANQGSEA. CDR3 amino acids: CSVSSGGKDYGYTF. The CDR3 DNA sequence: TGCAGCGTAAGCTCGGGGGGCAAGGACTATGGCTACACCTTC.

This clone was seen a handful of times. The V gene is TRBV5-6, the J gene TRBJ2-3; TRBD1 aligns across 8 bases. Trimming cost V 5 bases and J 7 bases; bases outside gene matches: 9. This CDR3 is built from 14 residues. Germline values: CDR1 SGHDT, CDR2 YYEEEE. In nucleotides, the CDR3 is TGTGCCAGCAGGGGGACAGGACCACCTTATACGCAGTATTTT. This encodes CASRGTGPPYTQYF.

This chain joins TRBV27 and TRBJ2-1; perhaps TRBD1 as D (6 bases). The germline V gene encodes CDR1 MNHEY and CDR2 SMNVEV (reference sequence). The CDR3 loop spans 15 amino acids. V was shortened by 8 bases and J by 4 bases, with 18 bases between the two germline ends. Here the CDR3 DNA reads TGTGCCAGCCAACTAGTATCAACAGGGTACAATGAGCAGTTCTTC. Amino acid sequence: CASQLVSTGYNEQFF.

V is TRBV14 and J is TRBJ2-7; D is perhaps TRBD2 (6 bases). The CDR3 spans 15 residues. Per germline, CDR1 SGHDN and CDR2 FVKESK. Trimming removed 5 bases from V and 1 base from J, with 15 bases in between. CDR3 nucleotide sequence: TGTGCCAGCAGCGGACCGGGACTTGATTCCTACGAGCAGTACTTC. It specifies CASSGPGLDSYEQYF.

V gene TRBV27 combines with J gene TRBJ2-7, with 10 bases fitting TRBD1. The CDR3 sequence is 15 residues long. Trimming removed 9 bases from V and 4 bases from J; junction bases left unmatched: 12. Germline V gene sequence: CDR1 MNHEY, CDR2 SMNVEV (reference sequence). CDR3 amino acids: CASKSGTGASYEQYF. The CDR3 DNA sequence: TGTGCCAGTAAGTCCGGGACAGGGGCTTCGTACGAGCAGTACTTC.

With respect to this clone: The sample carries other DNA sequences with the same CDR3. The CDR3 here is CASSVEGALNTEAFF. The CDR3 DNA reads TGTGCCAGCAGCGTAGAAGGGGCGCTGAACACTGAAGCTTTCTTT. The chain is built from TRBV9 and TRBJ1-1; D is possibly TRBD1 (5 bases). V lost 0 bases and J lost 0, with 9 bases in between. This CDR3 region has 15 residues. Germline V gene lookup returns CDR1 SGDLS and CDR2 YYNGEE.